Shown below are 2 T cell receptor beta chains from a single sample sequenced in a study of control samples from healthy donors and cancer patients (dated by TCRdb to the early 2020s). The receptor library was made with the immunoSEQ multiplex PCR assay. In its TCRdb copy, this immuneACCESS table keeps in-frame sequences only and misses some clones. Where compared with another copy, unresolved V genes explain less than half of these, and the others have no known cause. This sample holds 65,000 to 95,000 clones; around 91% were observed only once. The ten largest clones add up to 7.2% of the sample. The specimen sequenced was blood. Receptors were obtained from a man in his fifties in good health.

The CDR3 nucleotides are TGTGCCAGCAGTTCAGGTACGACCCTCCACTTT. This translates into CASSSGTTLHF. The chain combines TRBV28 with TRBJ1-6, with D uncertain. The CDR3 is 11 amino acids. With 4 bases removed from V and 14 bases from J, the gap between germline ends came to 9 bases. Germline CDR1 reads MDHEN; CDR2 reads SYDVKM. Supplemented by reference TRBV28 and TRBJ1-6, the full variable domain reads DVKVTQSSRYLVKRTGEKVFLECVQDMDHENMFWYRQDPGLGLRLIYFSYDVKMKEKGDIPEGYSVSREKKERFSLILESASTNQTSMYLCASSSGTTLHFGNGTRLTVT.

This rearrangement joins TRBV4-3 to TRBJ2-3, with TRBD2 matching over 9 bases. Germline-derived CDR1 and CDR2 are LGHNA and YSLEER. Trimming removed 8 bases from V and 6 bases from J; junction bases left unmatched: 12. This CDR3 comprises 15 residues. CDR3 sequence reads: CASPLGGGGLDTQYF. CDR3 coding DNA: TGCGCCAGCCCGCTCGGCGGGGGGGGATTGGATACGCAGTATTTT.